This record concerns one T cell receptor (beta chain) sequence. Methods used by the authors: Researchers report that nucleated cell counts were estimated from reference gene primer amplification. TCRdb's copy holds only in-frame clones and misses some; the assay was immunoSEQ multiplex PCR. That table gives V, J and clone size, and the DNA gave D and trimming. The sample has fewer than 90,000 clones, about four fifths seen once. The sample is drawn from a study of blood T cell repertoires in COVID-19. Looking at the study overall: Samples came from the United States, Italy and Spain, spanning acute and convalescent COVID-19. Nucleic acid was either cDNA or gDNA, and it came from T cells, B-cell-depleted T cells, or PBMCs.

Seattle researchers signed up patients amid active infection and tracked them longitudinally. Germline trimming cut 7 bases from V and 1 base from J; bases unmatched to any gene: 9. CDR1 and CDR2 (germline): SQVTM, ANQGSEA. CDR3 length: 15 amino acids. The specimen sequenced was peripheral blood. The rearrangement links TRBV29-1 to TRBJ2-7, with TRBD2 identical over 11 bases. This TCR was recovered from a man between 65 and 85 years old with COVID-19, enrolled during active disease. In nucleotides, the CDR3 is TGCAGCGCACTTAAACTAGCGGGGGTATCCTACGAGCAGTACTTC. Amino acid sequence: CSALKLAGVSYEQYF.